A single sample gave rise to the 15 T cell receptor beta chains below, sequenced in a study of blood T cell repertoires in COVID-19. Sequencing used immunoSEQ multiplex PCR; TCRdb keeps in-frame clones, though not all of them. This table holds about 160,000 clones, roughly 80% found once. Material: PBMCs or T cells enriched from blood (not recorded which). The receptors here all came from a woman aged 60-75 years who had recovered from COVID-19.

The J gene is TRBJ2-7, the V gene TRBV6-5; no clear D. Germline assignment: CDR1 MNHEY and CDR2 SVGAGI. V gave up 0 bases and J gave up 1 base, with 10 bases separating them. The CDR3 is 15 amino acids. For the CDR3, the DNA is TGTGCCAGCAGTTACTCGAGCGAAAAATCCTACGAGCAGTACTTC. Protein sequence: CASSYSSEKSYEQYF.

This clone has a single count. The chain couples TRBV7-9 to TRBJ2-3; D unclear. This CDR3 spans 16 amino acids. The germline CDR1 and CDR2 sequences are SEHNR and FQNEAQ (reference sequence). V lost 2 bases to trimming and J lost 0 bases, with 12 bases between them. The CDR3 spells CASSLKSAHSTDTQYF. CDR3 DNA sequence: TGTGCCAGCAGCTTAAAGTCTGCACATAGCACAGATACGCAGTATTTT.

This chain uses TRBV10-3 with TRBJ1-1; D is undetermined. Germline CDR1 is ENHRY and CDR2 is SYGVKD. The CDR3 runs 13 residues. Trimming left V 2 bases short and J 0 bases short, with 4 bases between. In DNA form, the CDR3 reads TGTGCCATCAGTGAGGGCATGAACACTGAAGCTTTCTTT. As protein: CAISEGMNTEAFF.

This rearrangement joins TRBV2 to TRBJ2-1, with 11 bases aligning to TRBD2. J lost 3 bases, V lost 5 bases, and 3 bases had no gene match. There are 15 residues in the CDR3. Germline V CDR1 and CDR2: SNHLY, FYNNEI. This CDR3 reads CASSLAGGRYNEQFF. In nucleotides, the CDR3 is TGTGCCAGCAGTTTAGCGGGGGGGCGCTACAATGAGCAGTTCTTC.

The chain is built from TRBV5-6 and TRBJ1-1; unclear D gene. The CDR3 consists of 13 residues. Germline V lookup: CDR1 SGHDT, CDR2 YYEEEE. Deletions cut 4 bases from V and 4 bases from J, with 11 bases between. The chain's CDR3 is CASSGGLSTEAFF. The DNA of the CDR3 is TGTGCCAGCAGCGGAGGACTGTCCACTGAAGCTTTCTTT.

This chain links TRBV9 with TRBJ2-3, with TRBD2 matching over 10 bases. CDR3 length: 14 amino acids. CDR1 SGDLS and CDR2 YYNGEE come from the germline V gene. V trimming: 4 bases; J trimming: 4 bases; junction bases outside the gene matches: 3. CDR3 coding DNA: TGTGCCAGCAGCCTCGGACTAGCGGCAGATACGCAGTATTTT. Translated, it gives CASSLGLAADTQYF.

This clone was observed a few times. This chain joins TRBV6-6 and TRBJ2-1, with 9 bases matching TRBD2. Germline loops: CDR1 MNHNY, CDR2 SVGAGI (reference sequence). V was pared by 6 bases and J by 6 bases, with 6 bases of the junction left unmatched. The CDR3 loop spans 14 amino acids. CDR3 loop: CASSGGGAVNEQFF. The DNA of the CDR3 is TGTGCCAGCAGCGGCGGGGGGGCGGTCAATGAGCAGTTCTTC.

The V gene is TRBV18, the J gene TRBJ1-1; D is uncertain. The CDR3 loop spans 16 amino acids. The germline V and J ends were trimmed by 2 bases and 5 bases, with 18 bases remaining between them. Per the germline V gene, CDR1 is KGHSH and CDR2 is LQKENI. DNA for the CDR3: TGTGCCAGCTCACCAAGTTTATCCAGGTCGTTAACTGAAGCTTTCTTT. Its protein is CASSPSLSRSLTEAFF.

The gene calls are TRBV7-3 and TRBJ2-3; D is undetermined. This CDR3 is built from 15 residues. V dropped 0 bases and J dropped 0 bases, with 7 bases sitting between them. Per germline, CDR1 SGHTA and CDR2 FQGTGA. CDR3 loop: CASSLTSQSTDTQYF. The CDR3 DNA follows: TGTGCCAGCAGCTTAACGTCCCAAAGCACAGATACGCAGTATTTT.

V and J are TRBV30 and TRBJ1-1; D is perhaps TRBD1 (5 bases). The V and J ends lost 3 bases and 0 bases respectively, with 11 bases between them. CDR3 size: 14 residues. Germline V lookup: CDR1 GTSNPN, CDR2 SVGIG (reference sequence). CDR3 bases: TGTGCCTGGAGCGACGACAGAATGAACACTGAAGCTTTCTTT. Translation: CAWSDDRMNTEAFF. Complete variable domain (other parts from reference TRBV30 and TRBJ1-1): SQTIHQWPATLVQPVGSPLSLECTVEGTSNPNLYWYRQAAGRGLQLLFYSVGIGQISSEVPQNLSASRPQDRQFILSSKKLLLSDSGFYLCAWSDDRMNTEAFFGQGTRLTVV.

This clone was counted once. J is TRBJ2-6 and V is TRBV27, with TRBD1 matching over 10 bases. V was pared by 6 bases and J by 2 bases, with 10 bases of the junction left unmatched. Germline V lookup: CDR1 MNHEY, CDR2 SMNVEV (reference sequence). This CDR3 has 18 residues. The CDR3: CASRNSGQGVTGANVLTF. The CDR3 coding sequence is TGTGCCAGCAGAAATTCTGGACAGGGGGTAACTGGGGCCAACGTCCTGACTTTC.

This clone was picked up a small number of times. The V call is TRBV10-1, the J call TRBJ2-3; D gene ambiguous. CDR3 length: 12 amino acids. Germline V gives CDR1 WNHNN, CDR2 SYGVQD (reference sequence). Between the trimmed V and J ends, which lost 0 bases and 10 bases, there was a span of 8 bases. The CDR3 loop reads CASSESLRPQYF. CDR3 DNA: TGCGCCAGCAGTGAGTCACTACGTCCGCAGTATTTT.

The chain uses TRBV24-1 and TRBJ2-7, with TRBD2 matching over 10 bases. V trimming: 4 bases; J trimming: 1 base; junction bases outside the gene matches: 3. Germline V gene data show CDR1 as KGHDR and CDR2 as SFDVKD. There are 15 residues in the CDR3. This CDR3 is CATSEPSGGSYEQYF. The CDR3 nucleotides are TGTGCCACCAGTGAACCTAGCGGGGGTTCCTACGAGCAGTACTTC.

The rearrangement uses TRBV2 and TRBJ1-6, with 7 bases fitting TRBD1. J lost 10 bases, V lost 8 bases, and 8 bases had no gene match. Germline loops: CDR1 SNHLY, CDR2 FYNNEI. The CDR3 runs 13 residues. Written as DNA, the CDR3 is TGTGCCAGCCGACAGGGTCGGGAATCACCCCTCCACTTT. The encoded protein is CASRQGRESPLHF.

The chain uses TRBV15 and TRBJ2-7; 10 bases fit TRBD2. V shed 1 base and J 3 bases; nucleotides not matched to a gene: 6. Germline CDR1 is LNHNV and CDR2 is YYDKDF (reference sequence). The length of the CDR3 is 16 residues. The CDR3 sequence: CATSRALGTSVYEQYF. The CDR3 DNA follows: TGTGCCACCAGCAGAGCCCTCGGGACTAGCGTCTACGAGCAGTACTTC.